The rows below give T cell receptor beta chains drawn from one sample of a study of cytomegalovirus exposure and HLA in healthy donors. Clones were sequenced by immunoSEQ multiplex PCR, and TCRdb holds only the in-frame ones, with some missing. The sample lists about 170,000 clones, about 85% occurring once. Sequencing was done on a sample of PBMCs. Every receptor here comes from a man aged 30-40 years in good health and CMV-seropositive. CDR3s include the opening cysteine and the closing phenylalanine or tryptophan. Each record gives: CDR3 DNA, CDR3 protein, clone size, D gene, V gene, J gene. The D gene is left open where the match is weak. Clone sizes are given selectively: once, few, many, or a class where the clone is expanded.

DNA: TGTGCCAGCAGCCACCCAGCGGGTAGCTCCTACGAGCAGTACTTC
CDR3: CASSHPAGSSYEQYF
size: -
D: -
V: TRBV4-2
J: TRBJ2-7

DNA: TGTGCCAGTCGCGATAGCGGGACAACCTTCTACGAGCAGTACTTC
CDR3: CASRDSGTTFYEQYF
size: -
D: TRBD2
V: TRBV19
J: TRBJ2-7

DNA: TGTGCCAGCAGCCGCAACCTAGCGGGAGGAGGGGAGCAGTTCTTC
CDR3: CASSRNLAGGGEQFF
size: -
D: TRBD2
V: TRBV7-2
J: TRBJ2-1

DNA: TGTGCCAGCAGCGTTTCGGACAGCTATGGCTACACCTTC
CDR3: CASSVSDSYGYTF
size: -
D: -
V: TRBV9
J: TRBJ1-2

DNA: TGTGCCACCAGCAGAGATAGGGGGAATCAGCCCCAGCATTTT
CDR3: CATSRDRGNQPQHF
size: -
D: -
V: TRBV15
J: TRBJ1-5

DNA: TGTGCCAGCAGCGTCGTGGGAACTAGCGGCACGGAACCCCAGGGGAGGTATGAGCAGTTCTTC
CDR3: CASSVVGTSGTEPQGRYEQFF
size: once
D: TRBD2
V: TRBV9
J: TRBJ2-1

DNA: TGTGCCAGCAGCTTGTGGGGCAGGGGTTCCTACGAGCAGTACTTC
CDR3: CASSLWGRGSYEQYF
size: -
D: -
V: TRBV5-6
J: TRBJ2-7

DNA: TGTGCCAGCAGTAGTCTGCCGCCGGGACTAGCGAGACTAGCCAAAAACATTCAGTACTTC
CDR3: CASSSLPPGLARLAKNIQYF
size: -
D: -
V: TRBV21-1
J: TRBJ2-4

DNA: TGTGCCAGCTCTCAGGGGACAGGGGGTCTGGATGGCTACACCTTC
CDR3: CASSQGTGGLDGYTF
size: -
D: TRBD1
V: TRBV18
J: TRBJ1-2

DNA: TGTGCCTGGAGTAAGGGCAGGGCTAGTGAGCAGTACTTC
CDR3: CAWSKGRASEQYF
size: -
D: -
V: TRBV30
J: TRBJ2-7

DNA: TGTGCCAGCAGCGACATAGGGAGCAATGAGCAGTTCTTC
CDR3: CASSDIGSNEQFF
size: -
D: -
V: TRBV7-3
J: TRBJ2-1

DNA: TGTGCCAGCTCTTCCGGACAGATGCCTGAAAAACTGTTTTTT
CDR3: CASSSGQMPEKLFF
size: -
D: -
V: TRBV6-5
J: TRBJ1-4

DNA: TGCAGCGTTTTCGGGACACATAACTATGGCTACACCTTC
CDR3: CSVFGTHNYGYTF
size: once
D: -
V: TRBV29-1
J: TRBJ1-2

DNA: TGCGCCAGCAGCTCTACCGGGACAGAAGAGGAGACCCAGTACTTC
CDR3: CASSSTGTEEETQYF
size: -
D: TRBD1
V: TRBV5-1
J: TRBJ2-5

DNA: TGTGCCAGCAGCCAAGGCTCGAGCTCCTACAATGAGCAGTTCTTC
CDR3: CASSQGSSSYNEQFF
size: -
D: -
V: TRBV14
J: TRBJ2-1

DNA: TGTGCCAGCAGGCCCGACAGGGGACGCGGAAACACCATATATTTT
CDR3: CASRPDRGRGNTIYF
size: -
D: TRBD1
V: TRBV6-1
J: TRBJ1-3

DNA: TGTGCCAGCAGTTCGGACTCGGGTGGCGGGAAGACCCAGTACTTC
CDR3: CASSSDSGGGKTQYF
size: -
D: -
V: TRBV28
J: TRBJ2-5

DNA: TGTGCCAGCTCACCACCGAGTACCAAAAACATTCAGTACTTC
CDR3: CASSPPSTKNIQYF
size: few
D: -
V: TRBV18
J: TRBJ2-4

DNA: TGTGCCAGCAGGCAGGGCTACAGCTCCTACGAGCAGTACTTC
CDR3: CASRQGYSSYEQYF
size: -
D: -
V: TRBV6-5
J: TRBJ2-7

DNA: TGTGCCAGCAGTCCCTCGTACACGGGGAAAGAGACCCAGTACTTC
CDR3: CASSPSYTGKETQYF
size: -
D: -
V: TRBV6-5
J: TRBJ2-5